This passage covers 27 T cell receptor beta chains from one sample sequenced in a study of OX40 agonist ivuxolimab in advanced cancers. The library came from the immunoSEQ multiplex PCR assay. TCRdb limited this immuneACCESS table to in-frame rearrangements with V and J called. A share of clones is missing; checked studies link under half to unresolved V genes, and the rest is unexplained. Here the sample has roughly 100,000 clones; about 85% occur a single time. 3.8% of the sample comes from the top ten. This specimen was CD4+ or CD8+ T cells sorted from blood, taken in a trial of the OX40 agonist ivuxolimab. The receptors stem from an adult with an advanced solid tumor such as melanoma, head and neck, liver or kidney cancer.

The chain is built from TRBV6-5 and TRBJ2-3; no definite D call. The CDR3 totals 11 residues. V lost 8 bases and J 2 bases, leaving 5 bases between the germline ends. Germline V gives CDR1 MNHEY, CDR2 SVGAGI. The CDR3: CASGYTDTQYF. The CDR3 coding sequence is TGTGCCAGCGGCTACACAGATACGCAGTATTTT.

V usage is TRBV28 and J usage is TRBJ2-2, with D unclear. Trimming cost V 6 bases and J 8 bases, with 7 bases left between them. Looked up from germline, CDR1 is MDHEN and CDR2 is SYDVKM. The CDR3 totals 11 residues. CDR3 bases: TGTGCCAGCAGCCCTAGGGGGGAGCTGTTTTTT. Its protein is CASSPRGELFF.

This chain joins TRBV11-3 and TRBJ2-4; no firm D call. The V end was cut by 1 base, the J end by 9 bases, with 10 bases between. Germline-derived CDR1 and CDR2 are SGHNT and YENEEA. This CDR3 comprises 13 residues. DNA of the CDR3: TGTGCCAGCAGCTTAGTATTATCTGGCATTCAGTACTTC. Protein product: CASSLVLSGIQYF.

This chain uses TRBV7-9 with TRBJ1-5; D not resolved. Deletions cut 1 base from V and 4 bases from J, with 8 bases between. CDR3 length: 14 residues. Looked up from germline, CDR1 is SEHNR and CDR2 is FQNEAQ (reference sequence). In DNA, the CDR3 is TGTGCCAGCAGCTTAGGAGTACGGAATCAGCCCCAGCATTTT. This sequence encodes CASSLGVRNQPQHF.

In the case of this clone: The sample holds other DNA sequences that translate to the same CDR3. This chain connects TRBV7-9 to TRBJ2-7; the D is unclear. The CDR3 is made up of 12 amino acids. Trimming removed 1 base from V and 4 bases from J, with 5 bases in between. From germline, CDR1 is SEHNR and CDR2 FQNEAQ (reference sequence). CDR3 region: CASSLGSYEQYF. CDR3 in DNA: TGTGCCAGCAGCTTAGGCTCGTACGAGCAGTACTTC. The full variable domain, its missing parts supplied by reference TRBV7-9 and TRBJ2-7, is DTGVSQNPRHKITKRGQNVTFRCDPISEHNRLYWYRQTLGQGPEFLTYFQNEAQLEKSRLLSDRFSAERPKGSFSTLEIQRTEQGDSAMYLCASSLGSYEQYFGPGTRLTVT.

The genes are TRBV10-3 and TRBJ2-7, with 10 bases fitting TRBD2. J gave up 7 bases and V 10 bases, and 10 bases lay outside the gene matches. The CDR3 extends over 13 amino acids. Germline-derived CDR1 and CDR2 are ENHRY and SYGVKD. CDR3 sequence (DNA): TGTGCCACCCCTAGCGGGAGCCTTGAAGAGCAGTACTTC. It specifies CATPSGSLEEQYF.

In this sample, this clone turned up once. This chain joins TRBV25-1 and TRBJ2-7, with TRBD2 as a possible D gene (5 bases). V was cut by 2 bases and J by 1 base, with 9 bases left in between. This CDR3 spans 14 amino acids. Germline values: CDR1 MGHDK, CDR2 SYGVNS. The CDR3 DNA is TGTGCCAGCAGTGAAAACGGGGTTTCCTACGAGCAGTACTTC. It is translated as CASSENGVSYEQYF.

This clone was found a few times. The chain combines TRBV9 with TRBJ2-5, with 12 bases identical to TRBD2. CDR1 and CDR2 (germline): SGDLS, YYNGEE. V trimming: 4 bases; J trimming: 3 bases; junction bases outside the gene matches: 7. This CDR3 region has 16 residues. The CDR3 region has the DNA TGTGCCAGCAGCCCCCGGGCTAGCGGGAGGGAAGAGACCCAGTACTTC. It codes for CASSPRASGREETQYF. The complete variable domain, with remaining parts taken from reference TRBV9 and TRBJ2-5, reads DSGVTQTPKHLITATGQRVTLRCSPRSGDLSVYWYQQSLDQGLQFLIQYYNGEERAKGNILERFSAQQFPDLHSELNLSSLELGDSALYFCASSPRASGREETQYFGPGTRLLVL.

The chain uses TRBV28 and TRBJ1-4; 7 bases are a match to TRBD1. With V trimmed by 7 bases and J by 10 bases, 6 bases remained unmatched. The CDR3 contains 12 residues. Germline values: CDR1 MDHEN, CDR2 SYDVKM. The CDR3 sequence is CASKTGAGKLFF. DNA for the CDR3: TGTGCCAGCAAAACAGGGGCCGGAAAACTGTTTTTT.

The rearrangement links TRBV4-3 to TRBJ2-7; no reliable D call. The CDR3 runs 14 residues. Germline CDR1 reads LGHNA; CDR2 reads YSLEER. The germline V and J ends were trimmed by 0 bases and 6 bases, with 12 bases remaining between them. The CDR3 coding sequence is TGCGCCAGCAGCCAAGACCTAGGCAAGGGCGAGCAGTACTTC. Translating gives CASSQDLGKGEQYF.

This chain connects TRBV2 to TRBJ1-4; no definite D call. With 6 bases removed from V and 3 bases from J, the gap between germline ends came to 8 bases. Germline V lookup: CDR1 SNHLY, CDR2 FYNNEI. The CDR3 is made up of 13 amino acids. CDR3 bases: TGTGCCAGCAGCAGAGAGGCTAATGAAAAACTGTTTTTT. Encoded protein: CASSREANEKLFF. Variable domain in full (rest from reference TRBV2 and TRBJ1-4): EPEVTQTPSHQVTQMGQEVILRCVPISNHLYFYWYRQILGQKVEFLVSFYNNEISEKSEIFDDQFSVERPDGSNFTLKIRSTKLEDSAMYFCASSREANEKLFFGSGTQLSVL.

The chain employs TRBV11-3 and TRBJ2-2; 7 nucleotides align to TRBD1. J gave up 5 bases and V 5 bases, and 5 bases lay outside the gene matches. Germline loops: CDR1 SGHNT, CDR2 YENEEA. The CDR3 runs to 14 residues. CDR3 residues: CASSPGTATGELFF. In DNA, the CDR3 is TGTGCCAGCAGCCCGGGGACAGCTACCGGGGAGCTGTTTTTT.

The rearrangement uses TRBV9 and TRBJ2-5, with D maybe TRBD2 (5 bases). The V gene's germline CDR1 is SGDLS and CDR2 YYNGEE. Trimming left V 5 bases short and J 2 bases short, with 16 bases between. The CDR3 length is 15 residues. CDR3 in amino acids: CASSRSDYLQETQYF. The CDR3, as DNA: TGTGCCAGCAGTCGCTCCGACTATTTACAAGAGACCCAGTACTTC.

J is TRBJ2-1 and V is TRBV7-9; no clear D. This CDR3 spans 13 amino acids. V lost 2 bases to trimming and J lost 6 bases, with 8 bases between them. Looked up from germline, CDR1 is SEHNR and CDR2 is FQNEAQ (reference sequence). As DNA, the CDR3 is TGTGCCAGCAGCTTAAGTATCAGCAATGAGCAGTTCTTC. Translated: CASSLSISNEQFF.

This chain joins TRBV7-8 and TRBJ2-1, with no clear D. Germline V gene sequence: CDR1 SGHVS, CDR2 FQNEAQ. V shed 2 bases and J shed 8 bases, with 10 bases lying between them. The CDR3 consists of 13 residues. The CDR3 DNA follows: TGTGCCAGCAGCTTACCTCGGGCGGATGAGCAGTTCTTC. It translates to CASSLPRADEQFF.

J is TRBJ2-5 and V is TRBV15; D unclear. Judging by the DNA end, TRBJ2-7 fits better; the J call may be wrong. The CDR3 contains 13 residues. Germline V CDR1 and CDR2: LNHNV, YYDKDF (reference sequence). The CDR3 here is CATSRDTSYEQYF. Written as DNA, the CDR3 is TGTGCCACCAGCAGAGATACATCCTACGAGCAGTACTTC.

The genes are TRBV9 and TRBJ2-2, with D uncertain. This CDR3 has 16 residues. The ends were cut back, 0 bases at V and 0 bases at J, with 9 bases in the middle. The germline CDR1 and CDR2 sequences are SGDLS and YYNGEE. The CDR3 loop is CASSVEQISNTGELFF. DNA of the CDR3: TGTGCCAGCAGCGTAGAGCAGATCTCGAACACCGGGGAGCTGTTTTTT.

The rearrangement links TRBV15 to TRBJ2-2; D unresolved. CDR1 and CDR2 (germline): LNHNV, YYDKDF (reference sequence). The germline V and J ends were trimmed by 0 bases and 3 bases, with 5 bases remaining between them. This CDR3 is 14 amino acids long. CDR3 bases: TGTGCCACCAGCAGAGAACGATACACCGGGGAGCTGTTTTTT. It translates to CATSRERYTGELFF.

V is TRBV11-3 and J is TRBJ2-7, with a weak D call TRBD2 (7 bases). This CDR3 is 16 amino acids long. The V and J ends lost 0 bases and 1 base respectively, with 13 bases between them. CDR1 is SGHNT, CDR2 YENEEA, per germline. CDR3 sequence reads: CASSLERGGGSYEQYF. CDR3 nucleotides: TGTGCCAGCAGCTTAGAACGGGGAGGGGGATCCTACGAGCAGTACTTC.

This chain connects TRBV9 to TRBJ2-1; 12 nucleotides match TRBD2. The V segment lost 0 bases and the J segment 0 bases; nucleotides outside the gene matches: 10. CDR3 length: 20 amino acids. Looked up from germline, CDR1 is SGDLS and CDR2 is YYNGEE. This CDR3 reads CASSVALAGGYLSSYNEQFF. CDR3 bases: TGTGCCAGCAGCGTAGCCCTAGCGGGAGGGTACCTTAGCTCCTACAATGAGCAGTTCTTC.

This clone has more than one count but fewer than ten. The CDR3 nucleotides are TGTGCCAGCAGCTTTCCTGGACAGCCCCAGCATTTT. This codes for CASSFPGQPQHF. This chain joins TRBV7-9 and TRBJ1-5, with D uncertain. The germline CDR1 and CDR2 sequences are SEHNR and FQNEAQ (reference sequence). CDR3 length: 12 residues. The ends were cut back, 3 bases at V and 7 bases at J, with 7 bases in the middle. Looking up the rest from reference TRBV7-9 and TRBJ1-5 gives the full variable domain: DTGVSQNPRHKITKRGQNVTFRCDPISEHNRLYWYRQTLGQGPEFLTYFQNEAQLEKSRLLSDRFSAERPKGSFSTLEIQRTEQGDSAMYLCASSFPGQPQHFGDGTRLSIL.

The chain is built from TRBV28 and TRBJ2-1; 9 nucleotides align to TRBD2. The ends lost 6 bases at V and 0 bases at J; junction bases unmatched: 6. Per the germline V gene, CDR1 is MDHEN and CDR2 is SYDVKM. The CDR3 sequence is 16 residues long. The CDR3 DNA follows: TGTGCCAGCAGAAGTAGCGGGAGCCCCTCCTACAATGAGCAGTTCTTC. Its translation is CASRSSGSPSYNEQFF.

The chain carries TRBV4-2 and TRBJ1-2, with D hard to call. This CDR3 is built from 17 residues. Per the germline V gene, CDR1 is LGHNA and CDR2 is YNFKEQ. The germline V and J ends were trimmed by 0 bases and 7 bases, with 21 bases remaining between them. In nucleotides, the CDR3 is TGTGCCAGCAGCCAAGAGAGCGCTGGGGTTATTTATGGTGGCTACACCTTC. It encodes CASSQESAGVIYGGYTF.

CDR3 DNA: TGTGCCAGCAGTTTAGGAGTCTACTACAATCAGCCCCAGCATTTT. Translating gives CASSLGVYYNQPQHF. This chain connects TRBV28 to TRBJ1-5; D remains unclear. CDR3 length: 15 residues. Trimming shortened V by 2 bases and J by 3 bases, and 11 bases separated the two germline ends. Per the germline V gene, CDR1 is MDHEN and CDR2 is SYDVKM.

CDR3 DNA sequence: TGTGCCAGCAGTTTATCTCAGGGGGATACGCAGTATTTT. Protein sequence: CASSLSQGDTQYF. V and J are TRBV27 and TRBJ2-3, with D maybe TRBD1 (6 bases). Trimming shortened V by 0 bases and J by 6 bases, and 7 bases separated the two germline ends. The length of the CDR3 is 13 residues. Germline lookup yields CDR1 MNHEY and CDR2 SMNVEV (reference sequence).

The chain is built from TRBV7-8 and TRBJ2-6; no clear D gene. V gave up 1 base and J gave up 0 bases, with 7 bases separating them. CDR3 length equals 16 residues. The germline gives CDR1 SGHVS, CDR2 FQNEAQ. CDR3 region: CASSLVSGSGANVLTF. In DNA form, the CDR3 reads TGTGCCAGCAGCTTAGTGTCAGGCTCTGGGGCCAACGTCCTGACTTTC.

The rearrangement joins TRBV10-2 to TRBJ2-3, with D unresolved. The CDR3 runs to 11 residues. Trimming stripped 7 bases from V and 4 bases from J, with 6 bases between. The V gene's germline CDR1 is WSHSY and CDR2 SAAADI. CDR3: CASKTADTQYF. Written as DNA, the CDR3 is TGCGCCAGCAAAACCGCAGATACGCAGTATTTT.